The 32 T cell receptor beta chains given below trace back to one sample, sequenced in a study of blood T cell repertoires in COVID-19. Some clones are missing from TCRdb's copy, which holds only in-frame ones; the method was immunoSEQ multiplex PCR. In the table there are 75,000 to 95,000 clones, around three quarters of which are singletons. The sequenced sample consisted of peripheral blood. These receptors were obtained from an older woman in a cohort sampled during active or convalescent COVID-19.

The V call is TRBV28, the J call TRBJ2-2, with 8 bases lining up with TRBD2. The CDR3 has 14 amino acids. Germline loops: CDR1 MDHEN, CDR2 SYDVKM. V gave up 10 bases and J gave up 7 bases; unmatched junction bases: 11. The CDR3 DNA follows: TGTGCCACTAAGAGCGGGGGAGTGTTCGGGGAGCTGTTTTTT. This codes for CATKSGGVFGELFF.

This clone was seen only a few times. The rearrangement links TRBV19 to TRBJ2-2, with 11 positions matching TRBD1. Germline CDR1 and CDR2: LNHDA and SQIVND (reference sequence). The V and J ends lost 9 bases and 4 bases, in that order; junction bases with no gene match: 7. This CDR3 is 15 amino acids long. The DNA of the CDR3 is TGTGCCAGCCGCCGCGGGACAGGGGGCACCGGGGAGCTGTTTTTT. It yields the protein CASRRGTGGTGELFF.

V and J are TRBV29-1 and TRBJ2-7; 8 nucleotides match TRBD1. Trimming removed 8 bases from V and 4 bases from J; junction bases left unmatched: 10. CDR1 is SQVTM, CDR2 ANQGSEA, per germline. The CDR3 has 13 amino acids. The CDR3 bases are TGCAGCACGAGCAGGGGGCAGGGTTACGAGCAGTACTTC. Protein sequence: CSTSRGQGYEQYF.

A single count supports this clone. V and J are TRBV20-1 and TRBJ2-3; tentatively, D is TRBD2 (6 bases). V was clipped by 5 bases and J by 11 bases, with 14 bases between them. The CDR3 is 11 amino acids. Germline V gene lookup returns CDR1 DFQATT and CDR2 SNEGSKA (reference sequence). This CDR3 reads CSAPGAGRQYF. The CDR3 coding sequence is TGCAGTGCTCCTGGGGCGGGGAGGCAGTATTTT.

The chain couples TRBV7-3 to TRBJ2-5; no clear D. Trimming left V 2 bases short and J 1 base short, with 8 bases between. The germline gives CDR1 SGHTA, CDR2 FQGTGA. The CDR3 has 14 residues. CDR3 nucleotides: TGTGCCAGCAGCTTATTCGGGTCCCAAGAGACCCAGTACTTC. Its translation: CASSLFGSQETQYF.

The genes are TRBV28 and TRBJ1-2, with no clear D. Per germline, CDR1 MDHEN and CDR2 SYDVKM. This CDR3 has 12 residues. V was clipped by 6 bases and J by 3 bases, with 8 bases between them. The CDR3 loop is CASRDYYYGYTF. In nucleotides, the CDR3 is TGTGCCAGCAGGGACTACTACTATGGCTACACCTTC.

The gene calls are TRBV3-1 (or the pseudogene TRBV3-2) and TRBJ2-7; D gene unclear. The V gene lost 1 base and the J gene lost 2 bases, with 6 bases spanning the gap. The length of the CDR3 is 13 residues. Germline CDR1 reads LGHDT; CDR2 reads YNNKEL (reference sequence). CDR3 region: CASSQAETYEQYF. The CDR3 bases are TGTGCCAGCAGCCAAGCAGAAACCTACGAGCAGTACTTC.

V is TRBV11-2 and J is TRBJ2-7; 12 bases are a match to TRBD2. The CDR3 contains 16 residues. Germline trimming cut 1 base from V and 3 bases from J; bases unmatched to any gene: 4. From germline, CDR1 is SGHAT and CDR2 FQNNGV. The CDR3 DNA follows: TGTGCCAGCAGCTTAGCTAGCGGGGGGGCTATCTACGAGCAGTACTTC. As protein: CASSLASGGAIYEQYF.

In this sample, this clone turned up a few times. The chain uses TRBV29-1 and TRBJ1-2; 9 bases are a match to TRBD1. The CDR3 is 14 amino acids. Losses at the gene ends were 5 bases for V and 4 bases for J; bases not matched to a gene: 8. Germline-derived CDR1 and CDR2 are SQVTM and ANQGSEA. For the CDR3, the DNA is TGCAGCGTTTCCCTGGGACAGGGCACCTATGGCTACACCTTC. Translated: CSVSLGQGTYGYTF.

V and J are TRBV7-8 and TRBJ1-6, with D uncertain. Trimming left V 3 bases short and J 4 bases short, with 4 bases between. The germline V gene encodes CDR1 SGHVS and CDR2 FQNEAQ. There are 13 residues in the CDR3. The CDR3 loop reads CASSFSYNSPLHF. The CDR3 DNA is TGTGCCAGCAGCTTCAGTTATAATTCACCCCTCCACTTT. Variable domain in full (rest from reference TRBV7-8 and TRBJ1-6): GAGVSQSPRYKVAKRGQDVALRCDPISGHVSLFWYQQALGQGPEFLTYFQNEAQLDKSGLPSDRFFAERPEGSVSTLKIQRTQQEDSAVYLCASSFSYNSPLHFGNGTRLTVT.

DNA for the CDR3: TGTGCCATCAAACGGGGGATTCAAGAGACCCAGTACTTC. It encodes CAIKRGIQETQYF. The V call is TRBV10-3, the J call TRBJ2-5; possible D gene TRBD2, 6 bases. There are 13 residues in the CDR3. V was shortened by 7 bases and J by 2 bases, with 11 bases between the two germline ends. Germline V lookup: CDR1 ENHRY, CDR2 SYGVKD.

This chain joins TRBV5-1 and TRBJ2-3; D gene ambiguous. This CDR3 comprises 14 residues. V lost 1 base and J 2 bases, leaving 8 bases between the germline ends. CDR1 is SGHRS, CDR2 YFSETQ, per germline. In DNA form, the CDR3 reads TGCGCCAGCAGCTTGCGGGTCCTCACAGATACGCAGTATTTT. It encodes CASSLRVLTDTQYF.

This rearrangement joins TRBV11-2 to TRBJ2-3, with 10 nucleotides matching TRBD2. Trimming cost V 2 bases and J 1 base; bases outside gene matches: 6. Germline V lookup: CDR1 SGHAT, CDR2 FQNNGV. The CDR3 runs to 17 residues. The CDR3 loop reads CASSLRIGTSGTDTQYF. CDR3 nucleotide sequence: TGTGCCAGCAGCTTACGAATCGGGACTAGCGGCACAGATACGCAGTATTTT.

This clone turned up a few times. This chain uses TRBV6-2 or TRBV6-3 with TRBJ1-1; D is possibly TRBD1 (6 bases). The CDR3 extends over 13 amino acids. V was shortened by 5 bases and J by 5 bases, with 12 bases between the two germline ends. Germline loops: CDR1 MNHEY, CDR2 SVGEGT. CDR3 in DNA: TGTGCCAGCAGTCGGACAGAGAGAACTGAAGCTTTCTTT. Amino acids: CASSRTERTEAFF.

The rearrangement joins TRBV29-1 to TRBJ1-1; D perhaps matches TRBD1 (5 bases). Germline assignment: CDR1 SQVTM and CDR2 ANQGSEA. The V end was cut by 3 bases, the J end by 4 bases, with 15 bases between. The CDR3 contains 14 residues. CDR3: CSVDRGRVGTEAFF. The CDR3 region has the DNA TGCAGCGTTGACCGCGGCAGGGTGGGCACTGAAGCTTTCTTT.

V gene TRBV10-3 combines with J gene TRBJ1-4; weak D call: TRBD1 (6 bases). The CDR3 has 12 amino acids. The ends were cut back, 5 bases at V and 8 bases at J, with 9 bases in the middle. Germline V gene sequence: CDR1 ENHRY, CDR2 SYGVKD. The CDR3 coding sequence is TGTGCCATCAGTACAGGGTACGAAAAACTGTTTTTT. Protein: CAISTGYEKLFF.

The chain combines TRBV28 with TRBJ1-3; 7 bases align to TRBD1. The CDR3 is 14 residues long. Germline loops: CDR1 MDHEN, CDR2 SYDVKM. V was clipped by 4 bases and J by 2 bases; unmatched bases: 2. This chain's CDR3 is CASSSGTAGNTIYF. CDR3 coding DNA: TGTGCCAGCAGTTCCGGGACAGCTGGAAACACCATATATTTT.

V gene TRBV7-9 combines with J gene TRBJ1-2, with a possible D match to TRBD1 (6 bases). This CDR3 contains 15 residues. Trimming removed 3 bases at V and 2 bases at J, with 13 bases between. The germline CDR1 and CDR2 sequences are SEHNR and FQNEAQ (reference sequence). Here the CDR3 DNA reads TGTGCCAGCAGCTTCGGCGGGCAGGGGAACTATGGCTACACCTTC. This translates into CASSFGGQGNYGYTF. The entire variable domain, with the rest obtained from reference TRBV7-9 and TRBJ1-2, is as follows: DTGVSQNPRHKITKRGQNVTFRCDPISEHNRLYWYRQTLGQGPEFLTYFQNEAQLEKSRLLSDRFSAERPKGSFSTLEIQRTEQGDSAMYLCASSFGGQGNYGYTFGSGTRLTVV.

The chain links TRBV19 to TRBJ1-4; 9 bases match TRBD1. Germline V gene data show CDR1 as LNHDA and CDR2 as SQIVND (reference sequence). CDR3 length equals 15 residues. Trimming removed 2 bases from V and 8 bases from J; junction bases left unmatched: 6. CDR3 loop: CASSITGTGMEKLFF. The CDR3, as DNA: TGTGCCAGTAGTATAACCGGGACAGGGATGGAAAAACTGTTTTTT.

This clone was seen only a few times. V usage is TRBV19 and J usage is TRBJ1-1, with TRBD1 matching over 11 bases. Trimming took 6 bases from V and 8 from J; bases not matched to a gene: 29. CDR3 length equals 21 residues. Germline V gives CDR1 LNHDA, CDR2 SQIVND (reference sequence). The CDR3 nucleotides are TGTGCCAGTAGCGATTTGGGACAGGGGGTACGAGCCGACCCGATAAGGTGGGAAGCTTTCTTT. Its translation: CASSDLGQGVRADPIRWEAFF. Looking up the rest from reference TRBV19 and TRBJ1-1 gives the full variable domain: DGGITQSPKYLFRKEGQNVTLSCEQNLNHDAMYWYRQDPGQGLRLIYYSQIVNDFQKGDIAEGYSVSREKKESFPLTVTSAQKNPTAFYLCASSDLGQGVRADPIRWEAFFGQGTRLTVV.

In regard to this clone: The germline gene is not matched at one end of the junction; a read error may be the cause. The chain couples TRBV3-1 (or the pseudogene TRBV3-2) to TRBJ2-5; perhaps TRBD2 as D (7 bases). The CDR3 runs to 16 residues. Germline CDR1 reads LGHDT; CDR2 reads YNNKEL (reference sequence). Here the CDR3 reads CASSQGGGGQQVTQYF. CDR3 DNA sequence: TGTGCCAGCAGCCAAGGGGGAGGGGGACAACAAGTGACCCAGTACTTC.

The gene calls are TRBV25-1 and TRBJ2-3; 12 bases fit TRBD2. Germline assignment: CDR1 MGHDK and CDR2 SYGVNS. The CDR3 is 17 amino acids. The V and J ends lost 4 bases and 3 bases, in that order; junction bases with no gene match: 8. The DNA of the CDR3 is TGTGCCAGCAGTGGGATCATGCTAGCGGGGGGGACAGATACGCAGTATTTT. Its translation: CASSGIMLAGGTDTQYF.

The CDR3 nucleotides are TGTGCCAGCAGCTTGGATGCGGGGGCCGACACAGATACGCAGTATTTT. Translation: CASSLDAGADTDTQYF. V gene TRBV5-4 combines with J gene TRBJ2-3, with D possibly TRBD2 on 7 matching bases. CDR1 SGHNT and CDR2 YYREEE come from the germline V gene (reference sequence). V lost 0 bases, J lost 2 bases, and 13 bases lay in between. This CDR3 has 16 amino acids.

This clone has a count of ten or more. The chain combines TRBV11-2 with TRBJ1-1, with D perhaps matching TRBD1 (6 bases). Germline lookup yields CDR1 SGHAT and CDR2 FQNNGV. Trimming cost V 5 bases and J 7 bases, with 14 bases left between them. The CDR3 consists of 13 residues. The CDR3 protein is CASSRDRLGEAFF. For the CDR3, the DNA is TGTGCCAGCAGCCGCGACAGGTTGGGTGAAGCTTTCTTT.

Ten or more counts support this clone. The V call is TRBV7-9, the J call TRBJ2-2; TRBD1 might be the D (5 bases). This CDR3 comprises 16 residues. Germline CDR1 SEHNR, CDR2 FQNEAQ (reference sequence). V was shortened by 1 base and J by 5 bases, with 14 bases between the two germline ends. The CDR3 DNA follows: TGTGCCAGCAGCTTAGTCGGTTCAGGGTGGACCGGGGAGCTGTTTTTT. Amino acids: CASSLVGSGWTGELFF.

This clone was counted once. The J gene is TRBJ2-5, the V gene TRBV7-9; 9 nucleotides agree with TRBD2. Germline V CDR1 and CDR2: SEHNR, FQNEAQ (reference sequence). CDR3 length: 15 amino acids. V lost 5 bases to trimming and J lost 3 bases; unmatched junction nucleotides: 7. CDR3 bases: TGTGCCAGCAGCGCACTCAGACTAGCGGAAGAGACCCAGTACTTC. Encoded protein: CASSALRLAEETQYF.

The chain couples TRBV11-2 to TRBJ2-1, with TRBD2 matching over 7 bases. The CDR3 has 16 residues. J lost 2 bases, V lost 0 bases, and 4 bases had no gene match. Germline V CDR1 and CDR2: SGHAT, FQNNGV. CDR3 protein: CASSLETSNAYNEQFF. DNA for the CDR3: TGTGCCAGCAGCTTAGAGACTAGCAACGCCTACAATGAGCAGTTCTTC.

This clone was found once. The rearrangement joins TRBV5-6 to TRBJ1-1; D uncertain. V lost 2 bases and J 2 bases, leaving 10 bases between the germline ends. Germline CDR1 SGHDT, CDR2 YYEEEE. The CDR3 length is 14 residues. The CDR3 spells CASSFDLGNTEAFF. As DNA, the CDR3 is TGTGCCAGCAGCTTCGACCTAGGTAACACTGAAGCTTTCTTT.

This clone occurred once. CDR3 sequence: CASSRRDSNQPQHF. CDR3 DNA: TGTGCCAGCAGCCGACGCGACAGTAATCAGCCCCAGCATTTT. The chain is built from TRBV13 and TRBJ1-5, with D perhaps TRBD1 (5 bases). V was clipped by 5 bases and J by 4 bases, with 12 bases between them. The germline gives CDR1 PRHDT, CDR2 FYEKMQ (reference sequence). CDR3 length: 14 residues.

This clone appeared once. The chain has TRBV5-1 and TRBJ2-3; no definite D call. CDR3 size: 14 residues. Germline V lookup: CDR1 SGHRS, CDR2 YFSETQ. V lost 0 bases and J lost 3, with 8 bases in between. This CDR3 is CASSLDQVTDTQYF. In DNA, the CDR3 is TGCGCCAGCAGCTTGGATCAGGTGACAGATACGCAGTATTTT.

This chain connects TRBV5-1 to TRBJ1-4; 7 bases are shared with TRBD1. The V gene's germline CDR1 is SGHRS and CDR2 YFSETQ. The CDR3 has 14 residues. After removal of 0 bases from V and 8 bases from J, the junction contained 4 bases not matched to a gene. In DNA form, the CDR3 reads TGCGCCAGCAGCTTGGGACCAGGGGGGGAAAAACTGTTTTTT. It encodes CASSLGPGGEKLFF. The variable domain in full, with the rest retrieved from reference TRBV5-1 and TRBJ1-4, is KAGVTQTPRYLIKTRGQQVTLSCSPISGHRSVSWYQQTPGQGLQFLFEYFSETQRNKGNFPGRFSGRQFSNSRSEMNVSTLELGDSALYLCASSLGPGGEKLFFGSGTQLSVL.

This sequence joins TRBV7-2 and TRBJ2-7; D is uncertain. Trimming cost V 3 bases and J 2 bases, with 11 bases left between them. CDR1 is SGHTA and CDR2 is FQGNSA in the germline V gene. This CDR3 contains 14 residues. The CDR3 region is CASSFSAGAYEQYF. The CDR3 DNA is TGTGCCAGCAGCTTTTCAGCCGGAGCCTACGAGCAGTACTTC.